This TCR beta chain derives from a study of T cell changes during pregnancy in multiple sclerosis. Per germline, CDR1 DFQATT and CDR2 SNEGSKA (reference sequence). Between the trimmed V and J ends, which lost 3 bases and 8 bases, there was a span of 10 bases. The CDR3 totals 11 residues. Sequenced by immunoSEQ multiplex PCR; TCRdb stores in-frame clones only, minus some. This sample has roughly 40,000 clones, with 90% found just once. This sequence originates from a female donor in good health, enrolled as a control in a pregnancy study. V and J are TRBV20-1 and TRBJ1-2; D is uncertain. Sample: CD4+ T cells from peripheral blood mononuclear cells, taken in the first trimester of pregnancy. CDR3: CSARGLLGYTF. DNA of the CDR3: TGCAGTGCTAGGGGCCTACTGGGCTACACCTTC.